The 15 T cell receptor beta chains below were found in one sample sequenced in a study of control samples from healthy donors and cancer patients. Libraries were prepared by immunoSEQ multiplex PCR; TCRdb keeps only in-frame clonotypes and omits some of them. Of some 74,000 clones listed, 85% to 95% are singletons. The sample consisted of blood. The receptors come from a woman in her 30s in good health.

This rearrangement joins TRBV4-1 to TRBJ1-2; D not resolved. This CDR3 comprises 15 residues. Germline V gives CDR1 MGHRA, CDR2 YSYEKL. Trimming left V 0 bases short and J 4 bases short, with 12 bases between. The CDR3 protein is CASSQDYRVSYGYTF. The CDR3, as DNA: TGCGCCAGCAGCCAAGATTATCGGGTCTCCTATGGCTACACCTTC.

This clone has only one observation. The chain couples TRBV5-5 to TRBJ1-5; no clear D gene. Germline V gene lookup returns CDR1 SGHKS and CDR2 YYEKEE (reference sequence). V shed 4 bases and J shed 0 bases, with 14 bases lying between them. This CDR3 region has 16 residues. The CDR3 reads CASSPVGEYSNQPQHF. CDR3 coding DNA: TGTGCCAGCAGCCCAGTTGGGGAGTATAGCAATCAGCCCCAGCATTTT.

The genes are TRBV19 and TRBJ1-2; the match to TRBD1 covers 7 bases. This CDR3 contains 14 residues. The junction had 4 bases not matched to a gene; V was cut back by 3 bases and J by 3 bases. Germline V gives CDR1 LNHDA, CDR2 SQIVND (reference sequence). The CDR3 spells CASSIRTGDYGYTF. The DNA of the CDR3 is TGTGCCAGTAGTATTAGAACAGGGGACTATGGCTACACCTTC.

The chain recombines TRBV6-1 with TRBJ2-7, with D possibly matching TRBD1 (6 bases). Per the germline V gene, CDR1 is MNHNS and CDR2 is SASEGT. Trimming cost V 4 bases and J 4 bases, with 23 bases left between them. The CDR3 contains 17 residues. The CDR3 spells CASSANRISKTGYEQYF. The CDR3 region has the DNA TGTGCCAGCAGTGCGAACCGAATTTCTAAAACAGGGTACGAGCAGTACTTC.

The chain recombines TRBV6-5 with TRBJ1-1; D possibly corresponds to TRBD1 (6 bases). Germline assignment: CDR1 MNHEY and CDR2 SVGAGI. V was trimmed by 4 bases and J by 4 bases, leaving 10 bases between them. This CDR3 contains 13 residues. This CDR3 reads CASSLEGGTEAFF. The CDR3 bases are TGTGCCAGCAGTTTAGAGGGGGGCACTGAAGCTTTCTTT.

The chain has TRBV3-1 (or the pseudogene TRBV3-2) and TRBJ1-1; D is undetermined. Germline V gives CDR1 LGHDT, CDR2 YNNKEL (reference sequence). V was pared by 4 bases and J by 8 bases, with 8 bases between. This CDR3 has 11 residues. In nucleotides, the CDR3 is TGTGCCAGCAGCCGAGGGCCCGAAGCTTTCTTT. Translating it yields CASSRGPEAFF.

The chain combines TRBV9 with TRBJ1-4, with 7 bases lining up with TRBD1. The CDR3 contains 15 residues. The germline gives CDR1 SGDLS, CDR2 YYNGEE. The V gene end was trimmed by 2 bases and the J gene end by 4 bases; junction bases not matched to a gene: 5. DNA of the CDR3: TGTGCCAGCAGCGTGACAGGGTTGGGTAATGAAAAACTGTTTTTT. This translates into CASSVTGLGNEKLFF.

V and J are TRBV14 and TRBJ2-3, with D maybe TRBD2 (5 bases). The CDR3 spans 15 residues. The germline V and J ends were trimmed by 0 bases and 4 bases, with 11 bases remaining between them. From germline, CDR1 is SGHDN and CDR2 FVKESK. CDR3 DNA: TGTGCCAGCAGCCAAGACTCTCCGGGGTCAGATACGCAGTATTTT. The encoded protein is CASSQDSPGSDTQYF.

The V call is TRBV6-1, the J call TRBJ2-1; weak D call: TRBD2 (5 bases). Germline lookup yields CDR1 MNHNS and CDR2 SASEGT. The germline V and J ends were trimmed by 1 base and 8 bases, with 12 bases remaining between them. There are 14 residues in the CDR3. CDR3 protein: CASSEGRGRDEQFF. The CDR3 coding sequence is TGTGCCAGCAGTGAAGGTCGGGGAAGGGATGAGCAGTTCTTC.

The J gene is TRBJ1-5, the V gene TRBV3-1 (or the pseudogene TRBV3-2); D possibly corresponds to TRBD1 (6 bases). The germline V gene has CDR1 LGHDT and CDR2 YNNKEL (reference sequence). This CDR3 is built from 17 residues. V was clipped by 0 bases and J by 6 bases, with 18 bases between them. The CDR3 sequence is CASSQDAQLQGGQPQHF. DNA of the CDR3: TGTGCCAGCAGCCAAGATGCTCAATTACAGGGTGGTCAGCCCCAGCATTTT.

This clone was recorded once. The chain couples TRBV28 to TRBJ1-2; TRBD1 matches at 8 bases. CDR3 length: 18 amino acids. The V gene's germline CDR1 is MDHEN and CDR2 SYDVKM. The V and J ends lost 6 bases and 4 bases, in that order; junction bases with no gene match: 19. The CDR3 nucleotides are TGTGCCAGCAGGGAAACGGGACAGGTCCCAACTCGGGGCTATGGCTACACCTTC. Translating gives CASRETGQVPTRGYGYTF.

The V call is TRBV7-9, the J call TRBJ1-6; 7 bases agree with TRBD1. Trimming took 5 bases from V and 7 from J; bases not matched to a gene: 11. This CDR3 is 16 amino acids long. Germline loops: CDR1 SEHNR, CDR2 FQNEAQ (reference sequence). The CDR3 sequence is CASSPRSGQENSPLHF. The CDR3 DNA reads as TGTGCCAGCAGCCCTCGCTCCGGACAGGAAAATTCACCCCTCCACTTT.

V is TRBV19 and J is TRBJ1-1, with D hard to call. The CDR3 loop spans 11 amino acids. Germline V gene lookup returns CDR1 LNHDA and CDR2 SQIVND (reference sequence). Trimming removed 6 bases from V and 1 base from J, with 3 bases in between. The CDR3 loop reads CASSKNTEAFF. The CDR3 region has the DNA TGTGCCAGTAGCAAGAACACTGAAGCTTTCTTT.

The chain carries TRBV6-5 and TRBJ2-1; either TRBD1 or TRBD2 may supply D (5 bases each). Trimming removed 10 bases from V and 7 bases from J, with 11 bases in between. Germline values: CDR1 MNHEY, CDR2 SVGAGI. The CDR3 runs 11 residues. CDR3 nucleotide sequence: TGTGCCACCGGGACCGCTAATGAGCAGTTCTTC. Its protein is CATGTANEQFF.

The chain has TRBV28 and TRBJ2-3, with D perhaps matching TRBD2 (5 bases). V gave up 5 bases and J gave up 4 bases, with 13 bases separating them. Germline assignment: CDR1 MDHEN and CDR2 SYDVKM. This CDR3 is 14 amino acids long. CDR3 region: CASSAGGSADTQYF. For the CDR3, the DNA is TGTGCCAGCAGTGCCGGTGGGAGCGCAGATACGCAGTATTTT.